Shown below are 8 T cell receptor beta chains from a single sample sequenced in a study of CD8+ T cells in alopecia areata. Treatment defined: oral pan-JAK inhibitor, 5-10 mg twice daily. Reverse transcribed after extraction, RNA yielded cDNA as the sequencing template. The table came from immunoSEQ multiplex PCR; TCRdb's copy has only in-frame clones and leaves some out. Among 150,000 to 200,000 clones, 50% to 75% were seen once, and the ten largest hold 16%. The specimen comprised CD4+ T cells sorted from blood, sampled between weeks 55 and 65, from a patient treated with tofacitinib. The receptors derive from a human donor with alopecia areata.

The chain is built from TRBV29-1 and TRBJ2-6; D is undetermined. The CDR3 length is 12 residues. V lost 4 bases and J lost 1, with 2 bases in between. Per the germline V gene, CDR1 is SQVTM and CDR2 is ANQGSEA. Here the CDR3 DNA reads TGCAGCGTTGTGTCTGGGGCCAACGTCCTGACTTTC. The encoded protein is CSVVSGANVLTF. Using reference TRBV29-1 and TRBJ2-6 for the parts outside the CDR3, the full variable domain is SAVISQKPSRDICQRGTSLTIQCQVDSQVTMMFWYRQQPGQSLTLIATANQGSEATYESGFVIDKFPISRPNLTFSTLTVSNMSPEDSSIYLCSVVSGANVLTFGAGSRLTVL.

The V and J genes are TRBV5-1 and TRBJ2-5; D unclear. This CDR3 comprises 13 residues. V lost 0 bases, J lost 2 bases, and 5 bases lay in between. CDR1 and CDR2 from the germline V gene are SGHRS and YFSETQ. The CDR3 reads CASSLDIQETQYF. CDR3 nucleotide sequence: TGCGCCAGCAGCTTGGACATACAAGAGACCCAGTACTTC.

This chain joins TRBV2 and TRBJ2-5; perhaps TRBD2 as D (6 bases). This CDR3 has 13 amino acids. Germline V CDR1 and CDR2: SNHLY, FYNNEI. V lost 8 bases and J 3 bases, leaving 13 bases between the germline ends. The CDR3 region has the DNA TGTGCCAGCTCTAGTGGGGGGAAAGAGACCCAGTACTTC. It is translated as CASSSGGKETQYF.

This CDR3 reads CSVRDTGQANFYEQYF. The CDR3 region has the DNA TGCAGCGTTCGAGATACAGGACAGGCGAATTTCTACGAGCAGTACTTC. The V and J genes are TRBV29-1 and TRBJ2-7, with TRBD1 identical over 7 bases. Per germline, CDR1 SQVTM and CDR2 ANQGSEA. Unmatched junction bases numbered 16, after V lost 5 bases and J lost 3 bases. This CDR3 has 16 amino acids.

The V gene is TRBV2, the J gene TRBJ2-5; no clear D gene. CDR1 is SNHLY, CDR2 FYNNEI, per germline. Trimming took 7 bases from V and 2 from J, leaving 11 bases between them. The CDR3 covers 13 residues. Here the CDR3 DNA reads TGTGCCAGCATCAGGTCTGCTCAAGAGACCCAGTACTTC. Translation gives CASIRSAQETQYF.

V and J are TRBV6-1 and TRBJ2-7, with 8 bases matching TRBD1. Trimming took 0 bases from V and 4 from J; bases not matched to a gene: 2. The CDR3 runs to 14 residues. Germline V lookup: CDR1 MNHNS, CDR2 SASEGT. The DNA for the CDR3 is TGTGCCAGCAGTGAAGCCAGGGGGCTTTACGAGCAGTACTTC. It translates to CASSEARGLYEQYF.

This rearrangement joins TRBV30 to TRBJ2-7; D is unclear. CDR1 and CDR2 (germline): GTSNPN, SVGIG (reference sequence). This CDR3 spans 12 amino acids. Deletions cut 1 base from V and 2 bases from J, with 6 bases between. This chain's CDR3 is CAWSGTPYEQYF. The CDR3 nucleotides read TGTGCCTGGAGTGGTACTCCCTACGAGCAGTACTTC.

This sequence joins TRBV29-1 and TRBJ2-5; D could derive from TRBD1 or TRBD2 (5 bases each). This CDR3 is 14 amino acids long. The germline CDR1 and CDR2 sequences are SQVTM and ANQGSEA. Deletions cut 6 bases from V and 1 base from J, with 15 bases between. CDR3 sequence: CSVNRQGPQETQYF. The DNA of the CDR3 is TGCAGCGTAAACAGGCAGGGACCCCAAGAGACCCAGTACTTC. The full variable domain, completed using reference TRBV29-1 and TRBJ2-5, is SAVISQKPSRDICQRGTSLTIQCQVDSQVTMMFWYRQQPGQSLTLIATANQGSEATYESGFVIDKFPISRPNLTFSTLTVSNMSPEDSSIYLCSVNRQGPQETQYFGPGTRLLVL.